The sequence of this T cell receptor (beta chain) was determined in a study of OX40 agonist ivuxolimab in advanced cancers. Study in general: Patients were infused with ivuxolimab every 2 weeks at 0.01 to 10 mg/kg.

The CDR3 covers 15 residues. The germline V gene has CDR1 SGDLS and CDR2 YYNGEE. The V segment lost 2 bases and the J segment 7 bases; nucleotides outside the gene matches: 7. Produced via immunoSEQ multiplex PCR; TCRdb's table is partial and in-frame only. The table lists around 65,000 clones, 60% to 85% of them singletons. In the case of this clone: Its antigen is as yet unknown.

Notes on the study in general: Dosing at 0.1 to 3.0 mg/kg was accompanied by clonal expansion of CD4+ and CD8+ blood T cells by week 6. Among the lowest levels of clonal expansion were found in partial responders at 0.1-3.0 mg/kg.

The TCR comes from an adult with an advanced solid tumor such as melanoma, head and neck, liver or kidney cancer. The V gene is TRBV9, the J gene TRBJ2-1; 9 bases map to TRBD2. Sequenced here: CD4+ or CD8+ T cells sorted from blood, sampled in a trial of the OX40 agonist ivuxolimab. The CDR3 is CASSVGGRARNEQFF. DNA for the CDR3: TGTGCCAGCAGCGTCGGCGGGAGGGCCAGGAATGAGCAGTTCTTC.